Listed below are T cell receptor beta chains from one sample, sequenced in a study of OX40 agonist ivuxolimab in advanced cancers. Profiled with immunoSEQ multiplex PCR; TCRdb holds only in-frame clones, not every one. The sample lists under 75,000 clones, 81% occurring once. The material was CD4+ or CD8+ T cells sorted from blood, obtained in a trial of the OX40 agonist ivuxolimab. The receptors derive from an adult with an advanced solid tumor such as melanoma, head and neck, liver or kidney cancer. CDR3s leave out the opening cysteine and the closing phenylalanine or tryptophan. D genes are given only for firm matches.

TRBV5-1	TRBJ2-5	TRBD2	ASVSSSGGLGETQY
TRBV18	TRBJ2-5	NA	ASSPPKSLKETQY
TRBV5-4	TRBJ2-3	NA	ASSLAGFLLRTDTQY
TRBV6-1	TRBJ1-5	NA	ASAEQVNWDQPQH
TRBV27	TRBJ2-7	TRBD1	ASSRKGAILLEQY
TRBV30	TRBJ1-3	NA	ARKTGASGNTIY
TRBV5-1	TRBJ2-2	TRBD2	ASGWTSGDTGELF
TRBV4-2	TRBJ1-5	NA	ASSQVSGNQPQH
TRBV6-1	TRBJ2-3	NA	AAPVGRGGTDTQY
TRBV9	TRBJ2-1	TRBD2	ASSVEGLAGGEQF
TRBV5-3	TRBJ2-5	TRBD1	ARSPGERHSAAARGRRETQY
TRBV6-6	TRBJ2-7	NA	ASSLGVSDEQY
TRBV27	TRBJ1-1	NA	ASRGTANTEAF
TRBV7-3	TRBJ2-7	NA	ASSSEAGNYEQY
TRBV2	TRBJ1-6	TRBD1	ASSGVMEGAGSPLH
TRBV5-6	TRBJ1-5	NA	ASSSWGGASNQPQH
TRBV15	TRBJ2-5	NA	ATSRAGTQKETQY
TRBV6-5	TRBJ1-2	TRBD1	ASSYQQGANYGYT
TRBV5-1	TRBJ2-7	NA	ASRQREEGEQY
TRBV19	TRBJ1-1	NA	ASSEGLRTEAF
TRBV9	TRBJ2-7	TRBD1	ASSFQTGAYEQY
TRBV19	TRBJ2-7	NA	ASSIGQRTYEQY
TRBV21-1	TRBJ1-6	NA	ASKKGGQSSYNSPLH
TRBV18	TRBJ2-5	NA	ASSPKETQY
TRBV6-1	TRBJ2-7	NA	ASRTQAYEQY
TRBV19	TRBJ1-5	NA	ASSNSLRTAVSNQPQH
TRBV5-4	TRBJ1-1	NA	ASSLAVNTEAF
TRBV7-2	TRBJ1-2	NA	ASSVGVGANYGYT
TRBV21-1	TRBJ1-5	NA	ASSSPRGNQPQH
TRBV18	TRBJ1-1	NA	ASSYTRTEAF
TRBV6-5	TRBJ2-5	NA	ASSYAQTQETQY
TRBV30	TRBJ1-1	NA	AWITFEAF
TRBV5-1	TRBJ2-7	NA	ASSSSGQGVDEQY
TRBV7-8	TRBJ2-1	TRBD2	ASSFGVLLASGGLDSYNEQF
TRBV5-6	TRBJ2-5	NA	ASSLGTRETQY
TRBV13	TRBJ1-1	NA	ASKGWGLNTEAF
TRBV29-1	TRBJ1-2	NA	SVESVLNGYT
TRBV18	TRBJ2-7	NA	ASSPPSSDEQY
TRBV9	TRBJ1-1	NA	ASSVAKTGTRTEAF
TRBV6-9	TRBJ2-7	NA	ASSYSIRSASEQY
TRBV4-3	TRBJ1-2	TRBD1	ASSQTGGTGYT
TRBV5-1	TRBJ2-3	TRBD1	ASSPGTVATDTQY
TRBV7-2	TRBJ1-1	NA	ASSLYSGRDTEAF
TRBV9	TRBJ2-5	NA	ASSVRGRVREETQY
TRBV7-2	TRBJ2-7	NA	ASSLGAGIYEQY
TRBV5-8	TRBJ1-2	NA	ASSLGPNPNYGYT
TRBV5-6	TRBJ2-4	NA	ASSSWTAGFRLAKNIQY
TRBV18	TRBJ2-6	TRBD1	ASSQRQGASNVLT
TRBV5-1	TRBJ2-1	NA	ASSLGQVNNEQF
TRBV2	TRBJ1-5	NA	ASSVQGLNQPQH
TRBV5-6	TRBJ1-2	NA	ASSLPIRGTYGYT
TRBV30	TRBJ2-7	NA	AGGTYYEQY
TRBV6-5	TRBJ2-2	NA	ASSTLGTTGELF
TRBV10-3	TRBJ2-1	NA	AIRAHHNEQF
TRBV6-5	TRBJ1-1	NA	ASSNTQGDTEAF
TRBV7-2	TRBJ1-6	NA	ASSLRLAGLNNSPLH
TRBV4-1	TRBJ2-4	NA	ASSQNPGSGILAKNIQY
TRBV10-3	TRBJ1-3	NA	AIRGDTSSGNTIY
TRBV18	TRBJ2-7	NA	ASSPPLTNEQY